This T cell receptor (beta chain) was recovered during a study of shared clonotypes between healthy human individuals. Germline V lookup: CDR1 LNHDA, CDR2 SQIVND (reference sequence). J was trimmed by 2 bases and V by 0 bases; bases with no gene match: 4. The CDR3 totals 16 residues. TCRdb keeps only in-frame clones here, not all; method: immunoSEQ multiplex PCR. The data contain some 2,400,000 clones, almost 96% of them singletons. V usage is TRBV19 and J usage is TRBJ2-5; TRBD2 matches at 9 bases. The receptor was isolated from a man in his late teens or twenties in good health. Source material: naive CD4+ T cells sorted from blood. As for subset: CD45RA+ positively selected. The CDR3 loop reads CASSIDRLAAQETQYF. CDR3 DNA sequence: TGTGCCAGTAGTATAGATCGACTAGCGGCACAAGAGACCCAGTACTTC.